The 14 T cell receptor beta chains below were found in one sample sequenced in a study of graft-versus-host responses after intestinal transplantation. Assay: immunoSEQ multiplex PCR; the TCRdb copy retains only in-frame clones and omits some. The table has 25,000 to 30,000 clones, approximately 80% seen once. To release intraepithelial and lamina propria lymphocytes, the graft tissue was processed. The sequences come from ileum tissue, collected 98 days after intestinal transplantation. The receptor source for this set is a human patient who received an intestinal transplant, so some T cells may come from the graft donor.

V is TRBV12-5 and J is TRBJ2-7; 8 nucleotides agree with TRBD1. Trimming took 1 base from V and 5 from J; bases not matched to a gene: 7. Germline CDR1 and CDR2: LGHNT and FRNRAP. This CDR3 is built from 15 residues. For the CDR3, the DNA is TGTGCTAGTGGTTTGGATCTGGACAGGGAGGACGAGCAGTACTTC. Protein sequence: CASGLDLDREDEQYF.

The chain uses TRBV5-6 and TRBJ1-1; D ambiguous. There are 13 residues in the CDR3. With 2 bases removed from V and 0 bases from J, the gap between germline ends came to 5 bases. The germline V gene has CDR1 SGHDT and CDR2 YYEEEE. CDR3 coding DNA: TGTGCCAGCAGCTTTGTTGTGAACACTGAAGCTTTCTTT. Its translation is CASSFVVNTEAFF.

This clone was detected only once. V is TRBV15 and J is TRBJ2-3; D call uncertain. CDR3 length: 16 residues. V was cut by 0 bases and J by 2 bases, with 12 bases left in between. Per the germline V gene, CDR1 is LNHNV and CDR2 is YYDKDF (reference sequence). For the CDR3, the DNA is TGTGCCACCAGCAGAGATTCGTCTACCCTCACAGATACGCAGTATTTT. The encoded protein is CATSRDSSTLTDTQYF.

The chain combines TRBV6-5 with TRBJ1-1, with no clear D. V was trimmed by 7 bases and J by 3 bases, leaving 18 bases between them. Germline V lookup: CDR1 MNHEY, CDR2 SVGAGI. The CDR3 spans 15 residues. The CDR3: CASTPAWQADTEAFF. CDR3 nucleotide sequence: TGTGCCAGCACCCCTGCCTGGCAGGCCGACACTGAAGCTTTCTTT.

The V gene is TRBV6-5, the J gene TRBJ1-5; 7 positions agree with TRBD1. Germline CDR1 reads MNHEY; CDR2 reads SVGAGI. The CDR3 length is 14 residues. After removal of 5 bases from V and 4 bases from J, the junction contained 5 bases not matched to a gene. In nucleotides, the CDR3 is TGTGCCAGCAGTGAGGAACAGGGGAATCAGCCCCAGCATTTT. This translates into CASSEEQGNQPQHF.

The V and J genes are TRBV5-4 and TRBJ1-3; TRBD1 is a possible D gene (5 bases). Germline CDR1 is SGHNT and CDR2 is YYREEE (reference sequence). Trimming stripped 2 bases from V and 2 bases from J, with 11 bases between. The CDR3 totals 15 residues. The CDR3, as DNA: TGTGCCAGCAGCTTTGGCGAGGGGCCTGGAAACACCATATATTTT. Encoded protein: CASSFGEGPGNTIYF.

CDR3 in amino acids: CASRDRDSIYGYTF. The CDR3 DNA reads as TGTGCCAGCAGGGACCGGGACAGCATCTATGGCTACACCTTC. The V gene is TRBV27, the J gene TRBJ1-2; 7 bases fit TRBD1. The CDR3 is 14 residues long. J gave up 4 bases and V 6 bases, and 8 bases lay outside the gene matches. Germline V CDR1 and CDR2: MNHEY, SMNVEV (reference sequence).

The chain recombines TRBV6-5 with TRBJ2-5; TRBD1 agrees at 8 bases. V gave up 1 base and J gave up 4 bases; unmatched junction bases: 5. This CDR3 has 15 residues. Germline V gene sequence: CDR1 MNHEY, CDR2 SVGAGI. As DNA, the CDR3 is TGTGCCAGCAGTTACTTGCAGGGGGCGGGAGAGACCCAGTACTTC. It is translated as CASSYLQGAGETQYF.

V usage is TRBV27 and J usage is TRBJ1-1, with D maybe TRBD1 (5 bases). Deletions cut 2 bases from V and 8 bases from J, with 12 bases between. CDR1 MNHEY and CDR2 SMNVEV come from the germline V gene (reference sequence). This CDR3 comprises 13 residues. The CDR3 protein is CASSLQGIAEAFF. CDR3 bases: TGTGCCAGCAGTTTACAGGGAATCGCCGAAGCTTTCTTT.

This chain connects TRBV5-1 to TRBJ1-2, with a weak D call TRBD1 (5 bases). Germline CDR1 SGHRS, CDR2 YFSETQ. The germline V and J ends were trimmed by 7 bases and 4 bases, with 11 bases remaining between them. This CDR3 is 12 amino acids long. The CDR3 region is CASGGTPYGYTF. The CDR3 bases are TGCGCCAGCGGCGGGACCCCCTATGGCTACACCTTC.

V and J are TRBV4-1 and TRBJ2-4; 8 bases match TRBD2. The germline gives CDR1 MGHRA, CDR2 YSYEKL. The junction had 1 base not matched to a gene; V was cut back by 1 base and J by 8 bases. The CDR3 totals 13 residues. Here the CDR3 DNA reads TGCGCCAGCAGCCAAGCCGGGGGGGACATTCAGTACTTC. Amino acids: CASSQAGGDIQYF.

J is TRBJ2-7 and V is TRBV7-6; the D call may be TRBD1 or TRBD2 (5 bases each). V lost 6 bases and J lost 0, with 12 bases in between. The CDR3 runs to 14 residues. Germline V gene sequence: CDR1 SGHVS, CDR2 FNYEAQ. DNA of the CDR3: TGTGCCAGCAGTCAAACCGGGACCTCCTACGAGCAGTACTTC. Protein product: CASSQTGTSYEQYF.

The chain recombines TRBV29-1 with TRBJ1-3, with 8 bases aligning to TRBD1. Germline V lookup: CDR1 SQVTM, CDR2 ANQGSEA. This CDR3 has 16 amino acids. The trim removed 6 bases at V and 4 bases at J, leaving 14 bases unmatched. The CDR3 reads CSVQGWETGEGNTIYF. Written as DNA, the CDR3 is TGCAGCGTCCAAGGTTGGGAGACAGGGGAAGGAAACACCATATATTTT.

This clone was observed a handful of times. The gene calls are TRBV7-3 and TRBJ1-6; D is possibly TRBD1 (6 bases). The CDR3 has 12 amino acids. Per the germline V gene, CDR1 is SGHTA and CDR2 is FQGTGA. V lost 7 bases and J lost 18, with 19 bases in between. The DNA of the CDR3 is TGTGCCAGCACCCTTAAGCAGGGGATACGCCACTTT. It specifies CASTLKQGIRHF.